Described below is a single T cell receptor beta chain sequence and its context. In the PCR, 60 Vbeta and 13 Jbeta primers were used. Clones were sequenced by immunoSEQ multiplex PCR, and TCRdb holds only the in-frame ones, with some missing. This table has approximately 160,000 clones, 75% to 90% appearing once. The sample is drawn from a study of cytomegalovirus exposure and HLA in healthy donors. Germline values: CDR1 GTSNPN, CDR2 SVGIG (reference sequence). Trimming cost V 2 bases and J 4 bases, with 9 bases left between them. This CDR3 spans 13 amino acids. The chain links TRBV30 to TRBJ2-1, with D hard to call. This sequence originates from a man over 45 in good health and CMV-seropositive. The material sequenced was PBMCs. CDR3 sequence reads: CAWSPSIYNEQFF. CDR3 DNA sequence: TGTGCCTGGAGTCCAAGCATTTACAATGAGCAGTTCTTC.